This TCR beta chain was retrieved from a study of OX40 agonist ivuxolimab in advanced cancers. With respect to the entire study: The costimulatory receptor OX40 (CD134) was targeted by ivuxolimab, a fully human IgG2 agonistic monoclonal antibody. Partial responses occurred in three dose-escalation patients, of whom one had hepatocellular carcinoma and two had cutaneous melanoma. Of the approximately 50 dose-escalation patients, hepatocellular carcinoma was present in around 19, melanoma in roughly 15, renal cell carcinoma in 9 and head and neck cancer in 9. The paper reports the monotherapy dose-escalation portion (N of about 47 patients) of the phase I ivuxolimab trial. Prior anti-PD-1, anti-PD-L1 or anti-CTLA-4 therapy was permitted, and approximately 40% of dose-escalation patients had received checkpoint inhibitors. In the dose-escalation cohort, 75% to 90% of patients were male, and the mean age was around 65 years with a range of about 20 to 80. Peripheral TCRbeta sequencing was intended to test whether TCR sequence diversity was altered and clonal T-cell expansion was caused by ivuxolimab. Intravenous ivuxolimab was administered to patients every 2 weeks at six dose levels: 0.01, 0.1, 0.3, 1.5, 3 and 10 mg/kg. Study-wide conclusions, independent of this receptor: At doses of 0.1 to 3.0 mg/kg, clonal expansion of both CD4+ and CD8+ blood T cells was observed from baseline to week 6. Partial responders in the 0.1-3.0 mg/kg groups had among the lowest normalized peripheral clonal expansion, especially among CD8+ T cells. After ivuxolimab, more expanded clones were found on average in CD8+ T cells than in CD4+ T cells. Low levels of normalized T-cell clonal expansion were also seen in some nonresponding patients. The antigen specificity of the peripheral T cells that underwent clonal expansion was not determined.

This clone was recorded only once. The specificity of this receptor is unknown. Base qualities are missing; no much larger clone stands one base away. For sequencing of the TCRbeta CDR3 region, genomic DNA was extracted from the sorted cells. The immunoSEQ Assay was used to sequence the TCRbeta CDR3 regions. TCRdb holds this immuneACCESS table with in-frame rearrangements only. Some clones are missing; in checked studies, unresolved V genes explain under half, and the rest has no known cause. Across this sample there are some 73,000 clones, with around 90% seen only once. Jointly, the top ten make up around 0.86% of the sample. Patients with autoimmune disease history or receiving systemic immunosuppression were excluded from the trial. In every dose cohort, peripheral blood was drawn for TCR sequencing at baseline, cycle 4 day 1, and cycle 7 day 1. The samples were drawn from a first-in-human, open-label, multicenter phase I dose-escalation trial of ivuxolimab. Adults with locally advanced or metastatic head and neck squamous cell, hepatocellular, melanoma or renal cell carcinoma were enrolled in the trial. Before TCR sequencing, CD4+ T cells and CD8+ T cells were sorted from peripheral blood as separate populations.

Source: CD4+ or CD8+ T cells sorted from blood, taken in a trial of the OX40 agonist ivuxolimab. The sequence was collected from an adult with an advanced solid tumor such as melanoma, head and neck, liver or kidney cancer.

The sequence in DNA is TGCGCCAGCAGCCAAGGGTCAGCCGGGACAGCAAACACTGAAGCTTTCTTT. It encodes CASSQGSAGTANTEAFF. In this chain, TRBV5-1 is recombined with TRBJ1-1, with TRBD1 identical over 7 junction bases. Per the germline V gene, SGHRS is the CDR1 and YFSETQ is the CDR2. Germline trimming: 4 bases from V, 2 bases from J; junction bases outside gene matches: 14. Measured from the cysteine to the phenylalanine, the CDR3 is 17 residues long. Only the CDR3 DNA stays, 51 bases, in frame from base 1.